These 9 T cell receptor beta chains were all obtained from the same sample, sequenced in a study of blood T cell repertoires in COVID-19 (TCRdb year 2020). Library preparation was by the immunoSEQ multiplex PCR assay. In its TCRdb copy, this immuneACCESS table keeps in-frame sequences only and misses some clones. Where compared with another copy, unresolved V genes explain less than half of these, and the others have no known cause. This sample lists some 99,000 clones; 80% were detected once. About 4.1% of the sample is in the top ten clones. Sample: peripheral blood. The receptors were sampled from a human donor in a cohort sampled during active or convalescent COVID-19.

The chain carries TRBV4-3 and TRBJ2-1; D not resolved. This CDR3 spans 13 amino acids. Germline assignment: CDR1 LGHNA and CDR2 YSLEER. The V and J ends lost 4 bases and 6 bases respectively, with 10 bases between them. CDR3 nucleotide sequence: TGCGCCAGCAGCCCCCAGGAACTCAATGAGCAGTTCTTC. As protein: CASSPQELNEQFF.

This clone showed up just once. The rearrangement joins TRBV27 to TRBJ2-3, with 8 bases aligning to TRBD2. From germline, CDR1 is MNHEY and CDR2 SMNVEV (reference sequence). The CDR3 runs to 15 residues. The trim removed 4 bases at V and 4 bases at J, leaving 7 bases unmatched. The CDR3 here is CASSYTGGLSDTQYF. The DNA for the CDR3 is TGTGCCAGCAGTTACACGGGAGGGCTTTCAGATACGCAGTATTTT.

V and J are TRBV18 and TRBJ1-3; 12 bases fit TRBD1. CDR1 and CDR2 (germline): KGHSH, LQKENI. V was clipped by 3 bases and J by 0 bases; unmatched bases: 6. The CDR3 is 18 amino acids. For the CDR3, the DNA is TGTGCCAGCTCACCTTTGGGACAGGGGGCGAGCTCTGGAAACACCATATATTTT. It is translated as CASSPLGQGASSGNTIYF.

The chain is built from TRBV18 and TRBJ1-5, with 9 nucleotides matching TRBD1. CDR1 is KGHSH, CDR2 LQKENI, per germline. The CDR3 spans 16 residues. J lost 1 base, V lost 3 bases, and 4 bases had no gene match. The CDR3 here is CASSPQGQGSNQPQHF. The CDR3 bases are TGTGCCAGCTCACCCCAAGGACAGGGGAGCAATCAGCCCCAGCATTTT.

The V gene is TRBV6-2 or TRBV6-3, the J gene TRBJ2-7, with 10 bases fitting TRBD2. CDR1 MNHEY and CDR2 SVGEGT come from the germline V gene. The CDR3 has 15 amino acids. The V gene end was trimmed by 6 bases and the J gene end by 3 bases; junction bases not matched to a gene: 8. The CDR3 region has the DNA TGTGCCAGCAGCCGACCGGGACTAGCGAACTACGAGCAGTACTTC. Its protein product is CASSRPGLANYEQYF.

The chain combines TRBV19 with TRBJ1-4, with 9 bases lining up with TRBD1. The CDR3 runs to 14 residues. Germline lookup yields CDR1 LNHDA and CDR2 SQIVND (reference sequence). V lost 3 bases and J lost 8; bases outside the gene matches: 4. CDR3 DNA: TGTGCCAGTAGTATTTCGACAGGGGGGGAAAAACTGTTTTTT. This translates into CASSISTGGEKLFF.

J is TRBJ2-2 and V is TRBV5-1; possibly TRBD1 for D (5 bases). V lost 5 bases, J lost 0 bases, and 8 bases lay in between. There are 14 residues in the CDR3. Germline assignment: CDR1 SGHRS and CDR2 YFSETQ. CDR3 sequence (DNA): TGCGCCAGCAGACGACAGTCGAACACCGGGGAGCTGTTTTTT. Amino acid sequence: CASRRQSNTGELFF.

This sequence joins TRBV18 and TRBJ2-7; tentatively, D is TRBD1 (5 bases). Trimming removed 2 bases from V and 2 bases from J, with 10 bases in between. This CDR3 has 14 amino acids. The germline gives CDR1 KGHSH, CDR2 LQKENI. The CDR3 nucleotides read TGTGCCAGCTCACCAACGCAGGGCGCCTACGAGCAGTACTTC. It translates to CASSPTQGAYEQYF.

This clone has just a few counts. The chain recombines TRBV19 with TRBJ2-7, with a tentative D call TRBD2 (6 bases). This CDR3 has 15 residues. Germline assignment: CDR1 LNHDA and CDR2 SQIVND (reference sequence). The ends were cut back, 5 bases at V and 3 bases at J, with 17 bases in the middle. CDR3 loop: CASSWGSSAYYEQYF. CDR3 sequence (DNA): TGTGCCAGTAGTTGGGGCTCTAGCGCTTACTACGAGCAGTACTTC.